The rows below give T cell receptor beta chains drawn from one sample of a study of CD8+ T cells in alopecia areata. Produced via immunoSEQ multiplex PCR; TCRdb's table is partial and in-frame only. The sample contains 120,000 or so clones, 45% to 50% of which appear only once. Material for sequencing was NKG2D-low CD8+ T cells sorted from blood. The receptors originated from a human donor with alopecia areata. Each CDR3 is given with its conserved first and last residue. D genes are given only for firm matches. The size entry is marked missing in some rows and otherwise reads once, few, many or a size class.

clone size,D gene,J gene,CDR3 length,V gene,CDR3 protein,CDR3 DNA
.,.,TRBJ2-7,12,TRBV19,CASTDRSHEQYF,TGTGCCAGTACCGACAGGTCCCACGAGCAGTACTTC
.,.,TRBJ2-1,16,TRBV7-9,CASSPPGGANYNEQFF,TGTGCCAGCAGCCCCCCAGGGGGGGCAAACTACAATGAGCAGTTCTTC
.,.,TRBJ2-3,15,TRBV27,CASSFPGVDTDTQYF,TGTGCCAGCAGTTTCCCAGGGGTGGACACAGATACGCAGTATTTT
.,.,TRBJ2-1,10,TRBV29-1,CSVGGHEQFF,TGCAGCGTTGGGGGACATGAGCAGTTCTTC
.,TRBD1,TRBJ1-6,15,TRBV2,CASSDGQGRNSPLHF,TGTGCCAGCAGCGACGGACAGGGGCGCAATTCACCCCTCCACTTT
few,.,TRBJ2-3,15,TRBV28,CASSGGGGLRDTQYF,TGTGCCAGCAGTGGTGGCGGGGGCCTCCGGGATACGCAGTATTTT
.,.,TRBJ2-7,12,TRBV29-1,CSVEDRPYEQYF,TGCAGCGTTGAAGATCGCCCATACGAGCAGTACTTC
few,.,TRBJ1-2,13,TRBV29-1,CSVEDMGNYGYTF,TGCAGCGTTGAAGATATGGGGAACTATGGCTACACCTTC
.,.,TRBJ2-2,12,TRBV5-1,CASSSQAGELFF,TGCGCCAGCAGCAGCCAGGCCGGGGAGCTGTTTTTT
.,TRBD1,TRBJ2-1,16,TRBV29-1,CSVGGTDGFEAYEQFF,TGCAGCGTTGGAGGGACAGATGGGTTCGAGGCGTATGAGCAGTTCTTC
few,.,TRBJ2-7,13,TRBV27,CASSLRATYEQYF,TGTGCCAGCAGTCTCCGGGCCACCTACGAGCAGTACTTC